This TCR beta chain was sequenced in a study of OX40 agonist ivuxolimab in advanced cancers. Background on the whole study: Ivuxolimab was an agonistic, fully human IgG2 monoclonal antibody directed against OX40 (CD134), a costimulatory receptor. Intravenous ivuxolimab was administered to patients every 2 weeks at six dose levels: 0.01, 0.1, 0.3, 1.5, 3 and 10 mg/kg. Of the 52 patients in dose escalation, around 20 had hepatocellular carcinoma, around 15 had melanoma, 9 had renal cell carcinoma and 9 had head and neck cancer. In the dose-escalation cohort, around four fifths of patients were male, and the mean age was approximately 60 years, with a range of about 23 to 85. Prior anti-PD-1, anti-PD-L1 or anti-CTLA-4 therapy was permitted, and about two fifths of dose-escalation patients had received checkpoint inhibitors. Partial responses were achieved by three dose-escalation patients, of whom one had hepatocellular carcinoma and two had cutaneous melanoma. The purpose of peripheral TCRbeta sequencing was to test whether ivuxolimab changed TCR sequence diversity and led to clonal T-cell expansion. The paper reports the monotherapy dose-escalation portion (N of about 50 patients) of the phase I ivuxolimab trial. What the study reported, not specific to this receptor: Low levels of normalized T-cell clonal expansion were also seen in some patients who did not respond. The antigen specificity of the peripheral T cells that underwent clonal expansion was not determined. In the 0.1-3.0 mg/kg groups, partial responders had among the lowest normalized peripheral clonal expansion, particularly in CD8+ T cells. After ivuxolimab, expanded clones were on average more numerous among CD8+ T cells than among CD4+ T cells. At doses from 0.1 to 3.0 mg/kg, clonal expansion was seen in both CD4+ and CD8+ blood T cells between baseline and week 6.

For sequencing of the TCRbeta CDR3 region, genomic DNA was extracted from the sorted cells. TCRbeta CDR3 regions were sequenced using the immunoSEQ Assay. Imported from immuneACCESS, the table was reduced by TCRdb to in-frame sequences with V and J called. These copies leave out some clones; in studies compared against another copy, an unresolved V gene accounts for under half, and the cause of the remainder is not known. For this sample the table gives about 85,000 clones, of which 80% to 90% were detected only once. Less than 2% of the sample comes from the top ten. The trial excluded patients who had a history of autoimmune disease or who were on systemic immunosuppression. In every dose cohort, peripheral blood was drawn for TCR sequencing at baseline, cycle 4 day 1, and cycle 7 day 1. Samples came from an open-label, multicenter, first-in-human phase I dose-escalation trial of ivuxolimab. Adults with locally advanced or metastatic head and neck squamous cell, hepatocellular, melanoma or renal cell carcinoma were enrolled in the trial. Before TCR sequencing, CD4+ and CD8+ T cells were separately sorted from peripheral blood.

About this clone: The antigen this receptor binds is unknown. It has no much larger one-base neighbor in the sample; base qualities were not kept.

The CDR1 and CDR2 encoded by the germline V gene are SGHDT and YYEEEE. The CDR3 spans 15 residues, from the cysteine through the phenylalanine. Of all the DNA, just the CDR3 is kept, 45 bases in frame from base 1. V and J are trimmed by 4 bases and 5 bases, and the gene matches miss 8 bases of the junction. This receptor was identified in an adult with an advanced solid tumor such as melanoma, head and neck, liver or kidney cancer. Here the sequenced sample was CD4+ or CD8+ T cells sorted from blood, taken in a trial of the OX40 agonist ivuxolimab. In this chain, TRBV5-6 is recombined with TRBJ1-2, with 10 junctional bases fitting TRBD1. CDR3 region: CASSPRQGASYGYTF. The DNA sequence is as follows: TGTGCCAGCAGCCCTCGACAGGGGGCTAGTTATGGCTACACCTTC.